Reported below is one T cell receptor beta chain. The sample is drawn from a study of blood T cell repertoires in COVID-19. Turning to the study itself: Whether acute or convalescent, the COVID-19 samples came from the United States, Italy and Spain. PBMCs, B-cell-depleted T cells, or T cells provided the cDNA or gDNA that made up the material.

Authors' processing steps: Scientists estimated how many nucleated cells there were by amplifying reference gene primers. Produced via immunoSEQ multiplex PCR; TCRdb's table is partial and in-frame only. The DNA was the basis for D and trimming; V, J and clone size are from that table. The table shows around 100,000 clones, with 75% to 90% occurring only once. Germline assignment: CDR1 SGHRS and CDR2 YFSETQ. The V and J ends lost 0 bases and 11 bases, in that order; junction bases with no gene match: 10. This CDR3 contains 14 residues. This clonotype was obtained from a human donor in a cohort sampled during active or convalescent COVID-19. The chain is built from TRBV5-1 and TRBJ1-1; 7 nucleotides match TRBD1. The sequenced sample was peripheral blood. CDR3 bases: TGCGCCAGCAGCTTGGAGGGATCGGCAGGGGGGGCTTTCTTT. It translates to CASSLEGSAGGAFF.